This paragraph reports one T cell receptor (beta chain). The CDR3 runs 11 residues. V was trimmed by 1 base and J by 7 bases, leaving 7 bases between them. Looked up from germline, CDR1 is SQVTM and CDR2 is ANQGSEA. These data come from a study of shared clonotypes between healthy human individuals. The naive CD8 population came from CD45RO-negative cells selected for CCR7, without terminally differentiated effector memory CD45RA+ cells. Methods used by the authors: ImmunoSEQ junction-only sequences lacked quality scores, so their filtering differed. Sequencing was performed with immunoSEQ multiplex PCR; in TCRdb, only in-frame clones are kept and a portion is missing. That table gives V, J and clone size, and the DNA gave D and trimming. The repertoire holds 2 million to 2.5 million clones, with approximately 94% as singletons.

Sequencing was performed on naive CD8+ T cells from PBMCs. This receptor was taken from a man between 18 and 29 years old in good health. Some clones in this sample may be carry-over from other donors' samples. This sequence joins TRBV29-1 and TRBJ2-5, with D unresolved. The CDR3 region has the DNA TGCAGCGTTGAAGCTTGGGCGACCCAGTACTTC. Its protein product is CSVEAWATQYF.